A single sample gave rise to the 10 T cell receptor beta chains below, sequenced in a study of regulatory T cells in long-lasting Graves disease. Library construction for TCR beta used iRepertoire HTBI primers and Arm-PCR of CDR3 regions. TCRdb fed the multiplex PCR reads into MiXCR, producing one record per CDR3 protein. The sample lists 600,000 to 850,000 distinct CDR3 sequences, around 32% occurring once. This sample's time point: persistent/refractory GD, antithyroid drugs over 5 years with positive TRAb. There was RNA extracted from PBMCs, and the TCR library was made from it. The source was peripheral blood mononuclear cells (PBMCs), collected when the disease was refractory, from a patient treated with antithyroid drugs. The receptors were sampled from a female donor with Graves disease.

This clonotype was seen only a few times. The J gene is TRBJ1-5, the V gene TRBV6-1, with TRBD1 matching over 8 bases. V gave up 4 bases and J gave up 14 bases; unmatched junction bases: 4. The CDR3 length is 11 residues. CDR1 and CDR2 (germline): MNHNS, SASEGT. CDR3 DNA: TGTGCCAGCAGTGCCGGACAGGGCAAGCATTTT. Residues: CASSAGQGKHF.

Many counts were recorded for this clonotype. The chain recombines TRBV12-3 or TRBV12-4 with TRBJ1-6; the D is unclear. V was cut by 6 bases and J by 9 bases, with 18 bases left in between. The CDR3 extends over 15 amino acids. The CDR3 DNA is TGTGCCAGCAGAATCCGCGCCACGGGTGGTTCACCCCTCCACTTT. Translated: CASRIRATGGSPLHF.

This clonotype has only a few counts. This sequence joins TRBV11-1 and TRBJ2-7; 10 bases map to TRBD2. V lost 6 bases to trimming and J lost 7 bases; unmatched junction nucleotides: 9. The V gene's germline CDR1 is SGHAT and CDR2 FQDESV (reference sequence). The CDR3 runs 14 residues. The CDR3 DNA reads TGTGCCAGCAGTCGAGCGGGAGGGCTTCGAGAGCAGTACTTC. This encodes CASSRAGGLREQYF.

At least ten counts were recorded for this clonotype. The gene calls are TRBV12-3 or TRBV12-4 and TRBJ1-1; no clear D. The V end lost 10 bases, the J end lost 0 bases, and 9 bases lay between the germline ends. The CDR3 consists of 12 residues. CDR3 DNA: TGTGCCACCGGACGGCTGAACACTGAAGCTTTCTTT. Protein: CATGRLNTEAFF.

This clonotype was observed a few times. The rearrangement links TRBV29-1 to TRBJ2-5; no definite D call. Trimming removed 3 bases from V and 5 bases from J, with 7 bases in between. The CDR3 sequence is 11 residues long. CDR1 is SQVTM and CDR2 is ANQGSEA in the germline V gene. The CDR3 DNA reads TGCAGCGTTGAGGAAAAGGAGACCCAGTACTTC. This translates into CSVEEKETQYF.

The gene calls are TRBV10-3 and TRBJ2-1, with 12 bases fitting TRBD2. V trimming: 2 bases; J trimming: 5 bases; junction bases outside the gene matches: 4. From germline, CDR1 is ENHRY and CDR2 SYGVKD. The CDR3 runs to 16 residues. CDR3 region: CAISEPGLAGHNEQFF. The DNA for the CDR3 is TGTGCCATCAGTGAGCCCGGACTAGCGGGACACAATGAGCAGTTCTTC.

V and J are TRBV19 and TRBJ1-2; 10 positions match TRBD1. V shed 7 bases, J shed 8 bases, and the junction held 13 bases outside the gene matches. CDR1 is LNHDA, CDR2 SQIVND, per germline (reference sequence). The length of the CDR3 is 15 residues. CDR3 DNA: TGTGCCAGTAATACCGGGACAGGGGCCCTGGAGGGCTACACCTTC. Amino acids: CASNTGTGALEGYTF.

This clonotype was recorded at least ten times. This chain links TRBV24-1 with TRBJ2-5; D call uncertain. This CDR3 has 11 residues. CDR1 is KGHDR, CDR2 SFDVKD, per germline. V was pared by 5 bases and J by 4 bases, with 4 bases between. This chain's CDR3 is CATSAGETQYF. CDR3 bases: TGTGCCACCAGTGCGGGAGAGACCCAGTACTTC.

The chain links TRBV19 to TRBJ1-1; the D is unclear. Deletions cut 3 bases from V and 6 bases from J, with 20 bases between. CDR1 is LNHDA, CDR2 SQIVND, per germline (reference sequence). The CDR3 sequence is 16 residues long. The CDR3: CASSIPVGRPPSEAFF. In nucleotides, the CDR3 is TGTGCCAGTAGTATCCCAGTTGGGCGTCCCCCCTCTGAAGCTTTCTTT.

The CDR3 loop reads CASSYSDSTYEQYF. The CDR3, as DNA: TGTGCCAGCAGTTACTCAGACAGTACCTACGAGCAGTACTTC. The chain uses TRBV6-5 and TRBJ2-7; D may be TRBD1 (5 bases). The germline CDR1 and CDR2 sequences are MNHEY and SVGAGI. The CDR3 runs 14 residues. V lost 0 bases and J 2 bases, leaving 8 bases between the germline ends.